This record concerns one TCR beta chain sequence. Germline values: CDR1 DFQATT, CDR2 SNEGSKA (reference sequence). V was cut by 2 bases and J by 3 bases, with 4 bases left in between. There are 11 residues in the CDR3. These data originate in a study of blood T cell repertoires in COVID-19. Study information: Acute and convalescent COVID-19 specimens originated in the United States, Italy and Spain.

The age range of participants was about 18 to 95 years, with residence in under 30 US areas. Assignments of participants to cohorts depended upon their own reported clinical history. Profiled with immunoSEQ multiplex PCR; TCRdb holds only in-frame clones, not every one. The sample holds some 260,000 clones, over 80% seen once. This sequence was found in a woman aged 18-30 years who had recovered from COVID-19. This chain links TRBV20-1 with TRBJ1-2; D gene unclear. What was sequenced was PBMCs or T cells enriched from blood (not recorded which). The CDR3 reads CSARRDYGYTF. The CDR3 DNA reads TGCAGTGCTAGAAGAGACTATGGCTACACCTTC.